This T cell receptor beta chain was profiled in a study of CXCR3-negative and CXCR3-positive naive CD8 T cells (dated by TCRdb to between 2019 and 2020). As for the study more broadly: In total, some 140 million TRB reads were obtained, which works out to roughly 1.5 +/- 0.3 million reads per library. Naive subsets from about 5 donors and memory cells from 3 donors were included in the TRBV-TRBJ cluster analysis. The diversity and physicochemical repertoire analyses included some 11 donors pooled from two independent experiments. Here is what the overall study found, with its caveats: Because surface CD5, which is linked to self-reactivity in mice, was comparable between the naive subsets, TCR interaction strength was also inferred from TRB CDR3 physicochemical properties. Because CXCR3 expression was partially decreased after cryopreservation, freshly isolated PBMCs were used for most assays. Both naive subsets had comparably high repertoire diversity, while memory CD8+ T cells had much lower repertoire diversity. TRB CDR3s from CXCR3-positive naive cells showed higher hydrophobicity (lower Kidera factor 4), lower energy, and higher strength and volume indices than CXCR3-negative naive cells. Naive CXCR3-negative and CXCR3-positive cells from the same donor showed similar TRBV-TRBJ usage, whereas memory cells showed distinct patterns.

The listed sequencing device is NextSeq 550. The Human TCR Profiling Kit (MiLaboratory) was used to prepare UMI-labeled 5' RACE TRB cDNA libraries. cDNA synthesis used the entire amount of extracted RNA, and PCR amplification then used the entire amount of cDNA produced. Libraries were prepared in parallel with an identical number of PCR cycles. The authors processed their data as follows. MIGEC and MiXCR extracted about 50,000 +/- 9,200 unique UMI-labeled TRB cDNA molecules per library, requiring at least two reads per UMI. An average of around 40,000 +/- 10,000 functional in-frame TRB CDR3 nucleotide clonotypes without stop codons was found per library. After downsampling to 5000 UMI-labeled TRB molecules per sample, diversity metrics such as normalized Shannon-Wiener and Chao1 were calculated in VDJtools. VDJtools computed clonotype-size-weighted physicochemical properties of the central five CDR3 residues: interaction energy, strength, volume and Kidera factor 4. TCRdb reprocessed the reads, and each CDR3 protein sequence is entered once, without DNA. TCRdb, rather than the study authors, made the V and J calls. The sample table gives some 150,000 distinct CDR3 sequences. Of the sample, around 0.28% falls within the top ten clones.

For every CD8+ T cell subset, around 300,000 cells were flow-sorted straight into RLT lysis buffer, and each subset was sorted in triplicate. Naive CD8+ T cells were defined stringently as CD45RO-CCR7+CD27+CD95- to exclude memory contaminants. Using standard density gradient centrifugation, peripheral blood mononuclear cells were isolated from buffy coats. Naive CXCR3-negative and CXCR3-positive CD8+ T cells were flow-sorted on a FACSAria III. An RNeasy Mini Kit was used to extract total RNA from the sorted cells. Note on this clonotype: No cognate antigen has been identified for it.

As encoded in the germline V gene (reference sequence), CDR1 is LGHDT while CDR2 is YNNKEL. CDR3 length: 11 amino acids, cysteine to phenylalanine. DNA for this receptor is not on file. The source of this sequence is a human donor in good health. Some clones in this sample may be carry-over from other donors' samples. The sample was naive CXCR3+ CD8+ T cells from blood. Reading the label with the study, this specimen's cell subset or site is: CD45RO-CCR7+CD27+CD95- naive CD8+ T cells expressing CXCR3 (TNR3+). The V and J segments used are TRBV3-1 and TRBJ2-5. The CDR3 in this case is CASSQDETQYF.